Following are 19 T cell receptor beta chains from one sample sequenced in a study of T cell responses to AZD1222 COVID-19 vaccine. Clones were read by immunoSEQ multiplex PCR, and TCRdb kept only the in-frame ones, dropping some. In the table there are 180,000 or so clones, 85% to 90% of which are singletons. The starting material was peripheral blood, obtained on day 0 of AZD1222 vaccination. The receptors were gathered from an adult in good health.

V gene TRBV2 combines with J gene TRBJ1-5, with 9 bases matching TRBD1. Losses at the gene ends were 9 bases for V and 4 bases for J; bases not matched to a gene: 10. The length of the CDR3 is 15 residues. Germline CDR1 is SNHLY and CDR2 is FYNNEI. The CDR3 DNA reads TGTGCCAGTTCGAGGACAGGGGTAGGAAATCAGCCCCAGCATTTT. This gives the protein CASSRTGVGNQPQHF.

The rearrangement uses TRBV19 and TRBJ2-2, with D perhaps matching TRBD2 (6 bases). Trimming shortened V by 2 bases and J by 1 base, and 8 bases separated the two germline ends. The CDR3 is 15 amino acids. Per the germline V gene, CDR1 is LNHDA and CDR2 is SQIVND (reference sequence). CDR3: CASSILGGNTGELFF. In nucleotides, the CDR3 is TGTGCCAGTAGTATACTCGGGGGGAACACCGGGGAGCTGTTTTTT.

The count of this clone is one. A read error may account for a junction end that differs from germline. The gene calls are TRBV6-6 and TRBJ2-7; 7 bases match TRBD1. CDR1 is MNHNY and CDR2 is SVGAGI in the germline V gene (reference sequence). CDR3 length equals 12 residues. In DNA, the CDR3 is TGTGCCAGCAGTTACTTGTCGGGACAGACCTTATTC. It codes for CASSYLSGQTLF.

This chain uses TRBV7-6 with TRBJ2-3; D is possibly TRBD2 (6 bases). V was clipped by 0 bases and J by 0 bases, with 13 bases between them. There are 17 residues in the CDR3. Germline V gene sequence: CDR1 SGHVS, CDR2 FNYEAQ. The CDR3 sequence: CASSLAPLATSTDTQYF. The CDR3 nucleotides are TGTGCCAGCAGCTTAGCCCCCCTAGCGACTAGCACAGATACGCAGTATTTT.

V and J are TRBV6-5 and TRBJ1-5, with a possible D match to TRBD1 (5 bases). Trimming cost V 8 bases and J 6 bases, with 17 bases left between them. The CDR3 consists of 14 residues. CDR1 is MNHEY, CDR2 SVGAGI, per germline. This chain's CDR3 is CASRRKGAAQPQHF. The CDR3 DNA reads as TGTGCCAGCCGTCGAAAAGGGGCGGCTCAGCCCCAGCATTTT.

This chain joins TRBV6-5 and TRBJ2-5; 12 nucleotides agree with TRBD2. The CDR3 sequence is 15 residues long. The V and J ends lost 6 bases and 7 bases, in that order; junction bases with no gene match: 9. In germline, CDR1 is MNHEY, CDR2 SVGAGI. The CDR3 here is CASSPTSGGGRTQYF. The CDR3 nucleotides read TGTGCCAGCAGCCCGACTAGCGGGGGAGGCAGGACCCAGTACTTC.

The rearrangement joins TRBV6-5 to TRBJ1-6; 7 bases are shared with TRBD1. The CDR3 covers 13 residues. V shed 5 bases, J shed 8 bases, and the junction held 3 bases outside the gene matches. CDR1 is MNHEY and CDR2 is SVGAGI in the germline V gene. The CDR3 DNA is TGTGCCAGCAGTATCAGGGGGGATTCACCCCTCCACTTT. Translated: CASSIRGDSPLHF.

The chain is built from TRBV29-1 and TRBJ2-5; no clear D gene. This CDR3 is built from 13 residues. From germline, CDR1 is SQVTM and CDR2 ANQGSEA. V was clipped by 0 bases and J by 5 bases, with 10 bases between them. CDR3 coding DNA: TGCAGCGTTGAAGAAGGCATGGCGGAGACCCAGTACTTC. Protein product: CSVEEGMAETQYF. Using reference TRBV29-1 and TRBJ2-5 for the parts outside the CDR3, the full variable domain is SAVISQKPSRDICQRGTSLTIQCQVDSQVTMMFWYRQQPGQSLTLIATANQGSEATYESGFVIDKFPISRPNLTFSTLTVSNMSPEDSSIYLCSVEEGMAETQYFGPGTRLLVL.

The rearrangement links TRBV4-2 to TRBJ2-7, with TRBD2 as a possible D gene (6 bases). Germline values: CDR1 LGHNA, CDR2 YNFKEQ. The CDR3 loop spans 14 amino acids. V lost 3 bases and J lost 7, with 16 bases in between. CDR3 bases: TGTGCCAGCAGCCAGGGGACGGGGGTTCTGGAGCAGTACTTC. It encodes CASSQGTGVLEQYF.

The chain has TRBV29-1 and TRBJ2-7; 9 nucleotides agree with TRBD1. CDR3 length: 14 amino acids. Germline loops: CDR1 SQVTM, CDR2 ANQGSEA. The junction had 8 bases not matched to a gene; V was cut back by 7 bases and J by 1 base. The CDR3 sequence: CSARTGESSYEQYF. The CDR3 nucleotides read TGCAGCGCCCGGACAGGGGAATCTTCCTACGAGCAGTACTTC.

The chain uses TRBV20-1 and TRBJ2-3; 9 bases align to TRBD1. The CDR3 sequence is 14 residues long. Germline trimming cut 3 bases from V and 3 bases from J; bases unmatched to any gene: 4. Per germline, CDR1 DFQATT and CDR2 SNEGSKA (reference sequence). The CDR3 region has the DNA TGCAGTGCTAGTAGGGGGACAGGGACAGATACGCAGTATTTT. Its protein product is CSASRGTGTDTQYF.

V is TRBV21-1 and J is TRBJ1-1; the D call in the table, TRBD1, was not verified against the DNA. TRBV21-1 has pseudogene status. CDR3 length: 12 amino acids. CDR3 sequence reads: CASNRRNTEAFF. For the CDR3, the DNA is TGTGCCAGCAACCGCAGGAACACTGAAGCTTTCTTT.

This clone was seen more than once but under ten times. The rearrangement uses TRBV3-1 (or the pseudogene TRBV3-2) and TRBJ1-3, with TRBD1 identical over 7 bases. The CDR3 loop spans 16 amino acids. Germline trimming cut 3 bases from V and 3 bases from J; bases unmatched to any gene: 8. The germline V gene has CDR1 LGHDT and CDR2 YNNKEL (reference sequence). DNA of the CDR3: TGTGCCAGCAGCCACGTGACAGGGTTTAATGGAAACACCATATATTTT. Translation: CASSHVTGFNGNTIYF.

This clone was detected only a few times. The gene calls are TRBV21-1 and TRBJ1-2; the table gives TRBD1 as D, unverified against the DNA. TRBV21-1 is shown as a pseudogene. This CDR3 contains 15 residues. CDR3 coding DNA: TGTGCCAGCAGCAAATTATGGCAGGGGGCGAATGGCTACACCTTC. Amino acid sequence: CASSKLWQGANGYTF.

The chain joins TRBV6-5 to TRBJ2-7, with TRBD2 identical over 8 bases. The CDR3 runs to 13 residues. Trimming at V came to 2 bases and at J to 6 bases, leaving 3 bases not matched to a gene. The germline V gene encodes CDR1 MNHEY and CDR2 SVGAGI. The CDR3, as DNA: TGTGCCAGCAGTTACCCCGGGGGGGGCGAGCAGTACTTC. It specifies CASSYPGGGEQYF.

V usage is TRBV30 and J usage is TRBJ1-3; unclear D gene. The V and J ends lost 1 base and 1 base respectively, with 2 bases between them. This CDR3 has 12 residues. Germline loops: CDR1 GTSNPN, CDR2 SVGIG (reference sequence). This chain's CDR3 is CAWSGSGNTIYF. The DNA for the CDR3 is TGTGCCTGGAGTGGGTCTGGAAACACCATATATTTT.

This chain connects TRBV27 to TRBJ2-7; 9 bases are shared with TRBD2. The CDR3 contains 13 residues. The V and J ends lost 6 bases and 6 bases, in that order; junction bases with no gene match: 6. CDR1 and CDR2 (germline): MNHEY, SMNVEV (reference sequence). The CDR3 coding sequence is TGTGCCAGCAGACAGGGACTAGCAGGCGAGCAGTACTTC. This translates into CASRQGLAGEQYF.

This chain joins TRBV5-4 and TRBJ1-4; D is perhaps TRBD1 (6 bases). This CDR3 region has 16 residues. V gave up 4 bases and J gave up 7 bases, with 20 bases separating them. Per germline, CDR1 SGHNT and CDR2 YYREEE (reference sequence). The CDR3 is CASSQDSGGRFEKLFF. CDR3 sequence (DNA): TGTGCCAGCAGCCAGGACAGTGGGGGGCGATTTGAAAAACTGTTTTTT. Together with reference TRBV5-4 and TRBJ1-4, the CDR3 gives the full variable domain: ETGVTQSPTHLIKTRGQQVTLRCSSQSGHNTVSWYQQALGQGPQFIFQYYREEENGRGNFPPRFSGLQFPNYSSELNVNALELDDSALYLCASSQDSGGRFEKLFFGSGTQLSVL.

V usage is TRBV7-9 and J usage is TRBJ1-6; D is uncertain. The CDR3 extends over 12 amino acids. Deletions cut 2 bases from V and 8 bases from J, with 4 bases between. Germline V gene lookup returns CDR1 SEHNR and CDR2 FQNEAQ (reference sequence). The CDR3 bases are TGTGCCAGCAGCTTAAGTGATTCACCCCTCCACTTT. Translating it yields CASSLSDSPLHF. Supplemented by reference TRBV7-9 and TRBJ1-6, the full variable domain reads DTGVSQNPRHKITKRGQNVTFRCDPISEHNRLYWYRQTLGQGPEFLTYFQNEAQLEKSRLLSDRFSAERPKGSFSTLEIQRTEQGDSAMYLCASSLSDSPLHFGNGTRLTVT.